This entry describes one T cell receptor beta chain. This specimen belongs to a study of blood T cell repertoires in COVID-19. CDR3 size: 14 residues. V was cut by 2 bases and J by 2 bases, with 10 bases left in between. From germline, CDR1 is PRHDT and CDR2 FYEKMQ (reference sequence). Original processing methods: Researchers report that nucleated cell counts were estimated from reference gene primer amplification. Libraries were prepared by immunoSEQ multiplex PCR; TCRdb keeps only in-frame clonotypes and omits some of them. That table gives V, J and clone size, and the DNA gave D and trimming. This table has more than 100,000 clones, over 70% appearing once.

Material: peripheral blood. This clonotype originated in a man in his 70s with acute or convalescent COVID-19. V and J are TRBV13 and TRBJ2-7, with D possibly TRBD2 on 5 matching bases. CDR3 DNA sequence: TGTGCCAGCAGCTTATTGGGAGTCCCCTACGAGCAGTACTTC. Encoded protein: CASSLLGVPYEQYF.